This passage covers 24 T cell receptor beta chains from one sample sequenced in a study of cytomegalovirus exposure and HLA in healthy donors. PCR amplification relied on 60 Vbeta primers (plus 13 Jbeta primers). Measured with immunoSEQ multiplex PCR; TCRdb has only the in-frame clones, and not every one. The sample includes some 98,000 clones, over 60% seen only once; the top ten take roughly 8%. Sequenced material: PBMCs. The receptors originated from a female donor in good health and CMV-seronegative.

In its sample, this clone was seen a few times. The V call is TRBV5-1, the J call TRBJ1-1; a weak D match, TRBD1 (6 bases). The germline V gene has CDR1 SGHRS and CDR2 YFSETQ. This CDR3 has 15 residues. V lost 4 bases and J lost 1, with 14 bases in between. DNA of the CDR3: TGCGCCAGCAGCCCTATGGGGGGGGCGAACACTGAAGCTTTCTTT. It encodes CASSPMGGANTEAFF.

V and J are TRBV7-8 and TRBJ1-2, with 9 bases fitting TRBD1. The V segment lost 1 base and the J segment 4 bases; nucleotides outside the gene matches: 1. Germline V gene lookup returns CDR1 SGHVS and CDR2 FQNEAQ. This CDR3 is 14 amino acids long. CDR3 DNA sequence: TGTGCCAGCAGCTTAGAGACAGGGGGCTATGGCTACACCTTC. The encoded protein is CASSLETGGYGYTF.

The chain has TRBV9 and TRBJ2-3; no reliable D call. CDR1 and CDR2 (germline): SGDLS, YYNGEE. The CDR3 has 12 amino acids. Trimming shortened V by 3 bases and J by 2 bases, and 4 bases separated the two germline ends. CDR3 nucleotide sequence: TGTGCCAGCAGCGCTCCCACAGATACGCAGTATTTT. Its translation is CASSAPTDTQYF. The full variable domain, with the rest looked up from reference TRBV9 and TRBJ2-3, is DSGVTQTPKHLITATGQRVTLRCSPRSGDLSVYWYQQSLDQGLQFLIQYYNGEERAKGNILERFSAQQFPDLHSELNLSSLELGDSALYFCASSAPTDTQYFGPGTRLTVL.

CDR3 DNA: TGTGCCAGCAGCTCCGGGACTAGTGGCACAGATACGCAGTATTTT. Amino acids: CASSSGTSGTDTQYF. The rearrangement uses TRBV7-9 and TRBJ2-3; 8 nucleotides line up with TRBD2. This CDR3 contains 15 residues. V lost 4 bases and J lost 1; bases outside the gene matches: 4. Germline V gene lookup returns CDR1 SEHNR and CDR2 FQNEAQ (reference sequence).

The chain has TRBV28 and TRBJ2-3; TRBD1 is a possible D gene (5 bases). V lost 5 bases, J lost 7 bases, and 16 bases lay in between. Germline V CDR1 and CDR2: MDHEN, SYDVKM. The CDR3 is made up of 14 amino acids. The CDR3 DNA is TGTGCCAGCAGTCCTGCAAGGGGTCAAAATACGCAGTATTTT. Its protein is CASSPARGQNTQYF.

This chain joins TRBV29-1 and TRBJ2-5, with 7 positions matching TRBD2. Germline CDR1 SQVTM, CDR2 ANQGSEA. This CDR3 is 15 amino acids long. Trimming cost V 7 bases and J 1 base; bases outside gene matches: 12. The CDR3 region is CSGGGGRGPQETQYF. CDR3 sequence (DNA): TGCAGCGGTGGGGGGGGTAGGGGACCCCAAGAGACCCAGTACTTC.

The chain joins TRBV4-1 to TRBJ1-2; tentative D call: TRBD1 (6 bases). Looked up from germline, CDR1 is MGHRA and CDR2 is YSYEKL. Trimming stripped 0 bases from V and 3 bases from J, with 11 bases between. The CDR3 runs 15 residues. CDR3 coding DNA: TGCGCCAGCAGCCAAGATCAGAACAGGGACTATGGCTACACCTTC. Its protein product is CASSQDQNRDYGYTF.

This chain uses TRBV9 with TRBJ2-1, with D unresolved. The V and J ends lost 0 bases and 2 bases respectively, with 9 bases between them. Germline V lookup: CDR1 SGDLS, CDR2 YYNGEE. CDR3 length: 15 amino acids. The CDR3 here is CASSVARNPYNEQFF. The CDR3 region has the DNA TGTGCCAGCAGCGTAGCCAGGAACCCCTACAATGAGCAGTTCTTC.

The chain carries TRBV5-1 and TRBJ2-7; D possibly corresponds to TRBD1 (5 bases). V lost 3 bases and J lost 5, with 15 bases in between. CDR1 and CDR2 (germline): SGHRS, YFSETQ. The CDR3 sequence is 14 residues long. CDR3 amino acids: CASSSGQLNNEQYF. DNA for the CDR3: TGCGCCAGCAGCTCCGGACAACTCAATAACGAGCAGTACTTC.

The chain combines TRBV19 with TRBJ1-3; TRBD1 matches 11 bases. V shed 5 bases, J shed 5 bases, and the junction held 11 bases outside the gene matches. Per the germline V gene, CDR1 is LNHDA and CDR2 is SQIVND (reference sequence). The CDR3 runs to 17 residues. DNA for the CDR3: TGTGCCAGTAGTTCCCCGGACAGGGGGCTTCTCAGAAACACCATATATTTT. It encodes CASSSPDRGLLRNTIYF.

The chain combines TRBV4-1 with TRBJ2-3; 11 nucleotides match TRBD2. Germline V gives CDR1 MGHRA, CDR2 YSYEKL. The CDR3 has 19 residues. V lost 2 bases to trimming and J lost 5 bases; unmatched junction nucleotides: 15. This CDR3 reads CASSQKRGLAALTGDTQYF. CDR3 nucleotide sequence: TGCGCCAGCAGCCAAAAGAGGGGACTAGCGGCCCTAACGGGAGATACGCAGTATTTT.

The gene calls are TRBV6-4 and TRBJ2-3, with TRBD2 matching over 11 bases. This CDR3 contains 16 residues. Germline-derived CDR1 and CDR2 are MRHNA and SNTAGT. V was clipped by 4 bases and J by 2 bases; unmatched bases: 5. The CDR3 nucleotides are TGTGCCAGCAGTGTTGGGACTAGCGGCCCCACAGATACGCAGTATTTT. It codes for CASSVGTSGPTDTQYF.

The CDR3 here is CASNTGGAGGELFF. CDR3 DNA sequence: TGTGCCAGCAACACAGGGGGCGCGGGCGGGGAGCTGTTTTTT. V and J are TRBV6-5 and TRBJ2-2; 9 bases line up with TRBD1. The CDR3 covers 14 residues. CDR1 is MNHEY and CDR2 is SVGAGI in the germline V gene. V lost 7 bases, J lost 7 bases, and 7 bases stayed unmatched.

The chain is built from TRBV11-2 and TRBJ2-3; TRBD2 agrees at 9 bases. The germline gives CDR1 SGHAT, CDR2 FQNNGV. V shed 5 bases, J shed 4 bases, and the junction held 7 bases outside the gene matches. The CDR3 loop spans 15 amino acids. The CDR3: CASSPGAGGADTQYF. CDR3 bases: TGTGCCAGCAGCCCCGGAGCGGGAGGAGCAGATACGCAGTATTTT.

This clone showed up just a few times. The chain couples TRBV7-3 to TRBJ2-3, with D hard to call. V was trimmed by 5 bases and J by 14 bases, leaving 17 bases between them. The CDR3 is 12 amino acids. The germline gives CDR1 SGHTA, CDR2 FQGTGA. For the CDR3, the DNA is TGTGCCAGCAGCATCGACCGGGTCCCACGGTATTTT. This codes for CASSIDRVPRYF.

The rearrangement joins TRBV6-6 to TRBJ1-2, with D possibly matching TRBD1 (6 bases). Germline V gene sequence: CDR1 MNHNY, CDR2 SVGAGI (reference sequence). The CDR3 loop spans 13 amino acids. The ends were cut back, 6 bases at V and 2 bases at J, with 10 bases in the middle. In DNA form, the CDR3 reads TGTGCCAGCAGACCGACAGGCAACTATGGCTACACCTTC. Encoded protein: CASRPTGNYGYTF.

This chain connects TRBV19 to TRBJ2-1, with 9 bases identical to TRBD1. The CDR3 consists of 15 residues. The V gene end was trimmed by 5 bases and the J gene end by 7 bases; junction bases not matched to a gene: 9. The germline gives CDR1 LNHDA, CDR2 SQIVND (reference sequence). CDR3 DNA sequence: TGTGCCAGTAGTCTTACCGGGACAGGGTCGAATGAGCAGTTCTTC. This encodes CASSLTGTGSNEQFF.

J is TRBJ2-7 and V is TRBV19; TRBD1 aligns across 9 bases. The length of the CDR3 is 14 residues. V trimming: 4 bases; J trimming: 4 bases; junction bases outside the gene matches: 5. Germline V gene lookup returns CDR1 LNHDA and CDR2 SQIVND (reference sequence). Written as DNA, the CDR3 is TGTGCCAGTAGTACCCCCGGACAGGGGTACGAGCAGTACTTC. As protein: CASSTPGQGYEQYF.

CDR3 sequence reads: CASSRSGGWVYEQYF. As DNA, the CDR3 is TGTGCCAGCAGCCGGTCGGGGGGGTGGGTCTACGAGCAGTACTTC. V and J are TRBV2 and TRBJ2-7, with 8 bases identical to TRBD2. Germline V CDR1 and CDR2: SNHLY, FYNNEI. The CDR3 has 15 amino acids. J was trimmed by 3 bases and V by 6 bases; bases with no gene match: 10.

This chain joins TRBV6-5 and TRBJ1-5; D not certain. V dropped 0 bases and J dropped 4 bases, with 7 bases sitting between them. This CDR3 has 14 residues. The V gene's germline CDR1 is MNHEY and CDR2 SVGAGI. The CDR3 loop reads CASSYSTENQPQHF. CDR3 nucleotide sequence: TGTGCCAGCAGTTACTCCACAGAAAATCAGCCCCAGCATTTT.

The CDR3 coding sequence is TGTGCCAGCAGACAGGGGGCGAAGGGCTACACCTTC. It translates to CASRQGAKGYTF. The chain links TRBV6-5 to TRBJ1-2; TRBD1 agrees at 9 bases. Germline V gene lookup returns CDR1 MNHEY and CDR2 SVGAGI. Trimming at V came to 6 bases and at J to 8 bases, leaving 4 bases not matched to a gene. This CDR3 has 12 amino acids.

This clone has just one count. The CDR3 DNA follows: TGTGCCAGCAGCTTAGCTGCTTCAACAGGGATGGATCAGCCCCAGCATTTT. It encodes CASSLAASTGMDQPQHF. The chain joins TRBV11-2 to TRBJ1-5, with a possible D match to TRBD1 (6 bases). CDR1 is SGHAT and CDR2 is FQNNGV in the germline V gene. This CDR3 is built from 17 residues. The ends were cut back, 1 base at V and 5 bases at J, with 18 bases in the middle.

This chain joins TRBV6-1 and TRBJ2-7; D is possibly TRBD1 (6 bases). This CDR3 region has 12 residues. Germline values: CDR1 MNHNS, CDR2 SASEGT. V shed 8 bases and J shed 2 bases, with 10 bases lying between them. The CDR3 DNA sequence: TGTGCCAGCCGGGACACAACCTACGAGCAGTACTTC. Its translation: CASRDTTYEQYF.

The CDR3 DNA sequence: TGTGCCAGCAGCAGTACAGGGAGTTCGGGCACCGGGGAGCTGTTTTTT. It yields the protein CASSSTGSSGTGELFF. The chain carries TRBV11-3 and TRBJ2-2, with D tentatively TRBD1 (6 bases). The germline CDR1 and CDR2 sequences are SGHNT and YENEEA. Between the trimmed V and J ends, which lost 5 bases and 4 bases, there was a span of 17 bases. The CDR3 is 16 amino acids.